This T cell receptor (beta chain) was obtained from a study of graft-versus-host responses after intestinal transplantation. Background on the study: Anti-thymocyte globulin induction, then tacrolimus and steroids for two to four years, went to all recipients. Study-wide points: Graft-donor T cell macrochimerism in patients accompanied high graft-versus-host to host-versus-graft clonal ratios in allografts. Levels of circulating GvH clones at their peak were associated with early post-transplant HvG declines.

Responders that carried the CFSE label, around 200,000 of them, were plated with around 200,000 irradiated, violet-dye-labeled stimulator cells. Germline CDR1 MNHGY, CDR2 SVAAGI. CDR3 size: 13 residues. V was clipped by 6 bases and J by 4 bases; unmatched bases: 6. Sequencing was performed with immunoSEQ multiplex PCR; in TCRdb, only in-frame clones are kept and a portion is missing. The table has more than 2,000 clones, under 30% seen once. Material: alloreactive CD4+ T cells from a mixed lymphocyte reaction culture, obtained before transplantation. Subset: CFSE-low proliferating T cells sorted from roughly six-day pre-transplant mixed lymphocyte reaction (GvH or HvG direction). This receptor was taken from a human patient who was an organ donor for intestinal transplantation. The gene calls are TRBV6-9 and TRBJ2-7, with TRBD2 matching over 7 bases. CDR3 loop: CASRRAGPYEQYF. In DNA form, the CDR3 reads TGTGCCAGCAGGAGAGCGGGACCTTACGAGCAGTACTTC.